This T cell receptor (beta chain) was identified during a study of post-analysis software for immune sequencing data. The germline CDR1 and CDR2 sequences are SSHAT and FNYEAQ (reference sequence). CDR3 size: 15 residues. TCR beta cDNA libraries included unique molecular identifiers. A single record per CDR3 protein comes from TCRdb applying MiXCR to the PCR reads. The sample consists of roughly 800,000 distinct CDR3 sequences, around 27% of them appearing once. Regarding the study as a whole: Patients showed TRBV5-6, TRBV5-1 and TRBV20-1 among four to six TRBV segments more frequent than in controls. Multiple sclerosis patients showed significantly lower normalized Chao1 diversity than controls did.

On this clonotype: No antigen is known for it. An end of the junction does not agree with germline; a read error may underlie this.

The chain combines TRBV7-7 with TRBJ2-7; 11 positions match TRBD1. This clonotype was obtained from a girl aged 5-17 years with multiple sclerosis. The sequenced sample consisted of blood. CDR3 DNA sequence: TGTGCTAGCAGCCAGGACAGGGGGCCGTCCTACGAGCAGTACTTC. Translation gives CASSQDRGPSYEQYF.